The T cell receptor (beta chain) under discussion was sequenced for a study of technical replicates of blood from a handful of donors (dated by TCRdb to 2015 to 2018). Receptors were amplified or captured by the immunoSEQ multiplex PCR assay. This is the immuneACCESS table as TCRdb keeps it, with only in-frame sequences that have V and J called. A part of the clones is gone; compared with another copy, unresolved V genes explain less than half, and the rest is unexplained. The sample records 60,000 or so clones, 95% to 98% of which are singletons. Around 0.19% of the sample comes from the top ten. A note on this clone: Its recognized antigen is unknown. Base quality data are lacking; no much larger clone is found one base away.

Reading from cysteine to phenylalanine, the CDR3 counts 14 amino acids. Only the CDR3 region is kept as DNA, spanning 42 bases read in frame from base 1. Trimming costs V 4 bases and J 0 bases, and their ends lie 10 bases apart. CDR1 and CDR2 are read off the germline V gene (reference sequence) as GTSNPN and SVGIG. The source is a human donor in good health. Sample: T cells isolated from PBMCs. The rearranged segments are TRBV30 and TRBJ1-3; a weak D assignment points to TRBD1 (5 bases agree). In nucleotides, the sequence is TGTGCCTGGACGGGGGGGTCCTCTGGAAACACCATATATTTT. The translation is CAWTGGSSGNTIYF. The entire variable domain, with the stretches around the CDR3 drawn from the reference TRBV30 and TRBJ1-3 proteins, is SQTIHQWPATLVQPVGSPLSLECTVEGTSNPNLYWYRQAAGRGLQLLFYSVGIGQISSEVPQNLSASRPQDRQFILSSKKLLLSDSGFYLCAWTGGSSGNTIYFGEGSWLTVV.